Following are 23 T cell receptor beta chains from one sample sequenced in a study of T cell changes during pregnancy in multiple sclerosis. This table comes from immunoSEQ multiplex PCR, and its TCRdb copy is limited to in-frame clones, with some not included. Here the sample spans tens of thousands of clones, 91% being singletons. Sequences were derived from peripheral blood, sampled in the first trimester of pregnancy. The origin of the receptors is a female donor in good health, enrolled as a control in a pregnancy study.

V and J are TRBV21-1 and TRBJ1-2. TRBV21-1 is deemed a pseudogene. The CDR3 consists of 13 residues. CDR3 region: CASSKARDYGYTF. CDR3 sequence (DNA): TGTGCCAGCAGCAAAGCGCGAGACTATGGCTACACCTTC.

The genes are TRBV7-8 and TRBJ2-2; unclear D gene. V lost 0 bases and J lost 4, with 6 bases in between. Per the germline V gene, CDR1 is SGHVS and CDR2 is FQNEAQ. The CDR3 has 14 residues. This CDR3 reads CASSLARATGELFF. The CDR3 DNA follows: TGTGCCAGCAGCTTAGCCCGCGCCACCGGGGAGCTGTTTTTT.

This clone occurred once. V gene TRBV7-6 combines with J gene TRBJ2-7; 8 nucleotides align to TRBD1. This CDR3 has 15 residues. The germline V gene has CDR1 SGHVS and CDR2 FNYEAQ. V lost 4 bases and J lost 6; bases outside the gene matches: 11. The CDR3 here is CASSSYSDRAVEQYF. CDR3 in DNA: TGTGCCAGCAGCTCCTATTCGGACAGGGCGGTCGAGCAGTACTTC.

The chain is built from TRBV28 and TRBJ1-5; tentatively, D is TRBD1 (5 bases). Per the germline V gene, CDR1 is MDHEN and CDR2 is SYDVKM. Trimming stripped 3 bases from V and 1 base from J, with 10 bases between. This CDR3 region has 15 residues. The DNA of the CDR3 is TGTGCCAGCAGTTTCGCAGGGTCCAGCAATCAGCCCCAGCATTTT. This encodes CASSFAGSSNQPQHF.

The chain recombines TRBV6-6 with TRBJ1-1, with D hard to call. Germline V CDR1 and CDR2: MNHNY, SVGAGI (reference sequence). The CDR3 is 13 amino acids. V was pared by 8 bases and J by 0 bases, with 10 bases between. For the CDR3, the DNA is TGTGCCAGCCGAACAGCAATGAACACTGAAGCTTTCTTT. It specifies CASRTAMNTEAFF.

This rearrangement joins TRBV6-6 to TRBJ1-2; 7 bases map to TRBD1. The CDR3 sequence is 14 residues long. Germline V gene lookup returns CDR1 MNHNY and CDR2 SVGAGI (reference sequence). The ends lost 5 bases at V and 4 bases at J; junction bases unmatched: 7. The CDR3 DNA reads TGTGCCAGCAGTGCCCTCCGACAGGGCTATGGCTACACCTTC. Protein: CASSALRQGYGYTF.

A single count supports this clone. CDR3 sequence (DNA): TGTGCCAGCTCACAAAGCGGGGGGGTGTACGAGCAGTACTTC. Encoded protein: CASSQSGGVYEQYF. The J gene is TRBJ2-7, the V gene TRBV18; 10 nucleotides line up with TRBD2. The CDR3 runs 14 residues. Germline V gives CDR1 KGHSH, CDR2 LQKENI. J gave up 4 bases and V 4 bases, and 4 bases lay outside the gene matches.

For this clone: One end of the junction fails to match germline, which may point to a read error. The chain employs TRBV7-7 and TRBJ2-1, with D possibly being TRBD1 (6 bases). CDR3 length equals 15 residues. Germline V gives CDR1 SSHAT, CDR2 FNYEAQ (reference sequence). The CDR3 nucleotides read TGTGCTAGCAGCTCCGGGACGGACAGCTACAATGAGCAGTTCTTC. Its protein is CASSSGTDSYNEQFF.

This chain joins TRBV7-8 and TRBJ1-5; no clear D. Germline loops: CDR1 SGHVS, CDR2 FQNEAQ. The ends were cut back, 5 bases at V and 9 bases at J, with 11 bases in the middle. This CDR3 has 12 amino acids. This CDR3 is CASSRGEGPQHF. The CDR3 region has the DNA TGTGCCAGCAGCCGAGGCGAGGGGCCCCAGCATTTT.

This chain's CDR3 is CASSLRSAGELFF. The CDR3, as DNA: TGTGCCAGCAGCTTAAGATCGGCCGGGGAGCTGTTTTTT. The genes are TRBV7-8 and TRBJ2-2; D is undetermined. This CDR3 contains 13 residues. Trimming took 2 bases from V and 6 from J, leaving 7 bases between them. CDR1 SGHVS and CDR2 FQNEAQ come from the germline V gene. Full variable domain (remainder filled in from reference TRBV7-8 and TRBJ2-2): GAGVSQSPRYKVAKRGQDVALRCDPISGHVSLFWYQQALGQGPEFLTYFQNEAQLDKSGLPSDRFFAERPEGSVSTLKIQRTQQEDSAVYLCASSLRSAGELFFGEGSRLTVL.

This chain links TRBV6-1 with TRBJ1-5; D remains unclear. CDR1 is MNHNS, CDR2 SASEGT, per germline. The CDR3 spans 14 residues. Trimming took 4 bases from V and 0 from J, leaving 7 bases between them. DNA of the CDR3: TGTGCCAGCAGTGTGTCTTATAGCAATCAGCCCCAGCATTTT. Its translation is CASSVSYSNQPQHF.

The V gene is TRBV4-3, the J gene TRBJ1-1, with a tentative D call TRBD1 (6 bases). The CDR3 loop spans 11 amino acids. CDR1 LGHNA and CDR2 YSLEER come from the germline V gene. V was shortened by 6 bases and J by 5 bases, with 7 bases between the two germline ends. CDR3 amino acids: CASSQGTEAFF. The CDR3 bases are TGCGCCAGCAGTCAGGGGACTGAAGCTTTCTTT.

The chain recombines TRBV7-9 with TRBJ1-6; D is possibly TRBD1 (6 bases). There are 14 residues in the CDR3. The germline V and J ends were trimmed by 8 bases and 7 bases, with 15 bases remaining between them. Germline V gene lookup returns CDR1 SEHNR and CDR2 FQNEAQ (reference sequence). The chain's CDR3 is CASALDRRNSPLHF. CDR3 sequence (DNA): TGTGCCAGCGCCTTGGACAGAAGAAATTCACCCCTCCACTTT.

This chain uses TRBV19 with TRBJ1-1, with TRBD1 identical over 9 bases. This CDR3 has 14 residues. The germline gives CDR1 LNHDA, CDR2 SQIVND (reference sequence). The trim removed 5 bases at V and 10 bases at J, leaving 11 bases unmatched. The CDR3 here is CASSRPGTGMTAFF. CDR3 DNA sequence: TGTGCCAGTAGTCGCCCGGGGACAGGGATGACAGCTTTCTTT.

The chain uses TRBV5-1 and TRBJ2-5, with TRBD2 matching over 14 bases. Trimming removed 2 bases from V and 0 bases from J; junction bases left unmatched: 3. Germline V gene data show CDR1 as SGHRS and CDR2 as YFSETQ. This CDR3 has 17 amino acids. The CDR3 here is CASSLRTSGGYQETQYF. CDR3 nucleotide sequence: TGCGCCAGCAGCTTACGGACTAGCGGGGGGTACCAAGAGACCCAGTACTTC.

This sequence joins TRBV19 and TRBJ2-2; tentative D call: TRBD1 (6 bases). Trimming pared 6 bases from V and 6 bases from J, leaving 17 bases between. Germline CDR1 is LNHDA and CDR2 is SQIVND (reference sequence). The CDR3 has 15 residues. The CDR3 sequence: CASSPWGLLPGELFF. The DNA for the CDR3 is TGTGCCAGTAGCCCCTGGGGGCTATTGCCCGGGGAGCTGTTTTTT.

The genes are TRBV4-3 and TRBJ1-6; D uncertain. The CDR3 loop spans 16 amino acids. Germline CDR1 is LGHNA and CDR2 is YSLEER. V dropped 0 bases and J dropped 10 bases, with 16 bases sitting between them. This CDR3 reads CASSQDRKGRYSPLHF. Written as DNA, the CDR3 is TGCGCCAGCAGCCAAGATAGGAAAGGGAGATACTCACCCCTCCACTTT.

The chain uses TRBV11-2 and TRBJ1-6; D perhaps matches TRBD1 (5 bases). Trimming took off 5 bases at V and 8 bases at J, with 19 bases between the two ends. The CDR3 extends over 16 amino acids. CDR1 and CDR2 (germline): SGHAT, FQNNGV. CDR3 residues: CASSPAGRLPDSPLHF. DNA for the CDR3: TGTGCCAGCAGCCCTGCGGGACGACTGCCCGATTCACCCCTCCACTTT.

V is TRBV6-4 and J is TRBJ1-6, with a tentative D call TRBD1 (5 bases). Germline V gene sequence: CDR1 MRHNA, CDR2 SNTAGT. This CDR3 is built from 14 residues. Between the trimmed V and J ends, which lost 3 bases and 14 bases, there was a span of 17 bases. The CDR3 reads CASSEEGSRGTLHF. CDR3 DNA: TGTGCCAGCAGTGAGGAGGGATCTAGGGGAACCCTCCACTTT.

The genes are TRBV4-2 and TRBJ2-2, with TRBD1 matching 8 bases. The CDR3 is 16 residues long. With V trimmed by 0 bases and J by 7 bases, 7 bases remained unmatched. Germline CDR1 is LGHNA and CDR2 is YNFKEQ. CDR3 bases: TGTGCCAGCAGCCAAGATCAGCAGGGGGCGAGCGGGGAGCTGTTTTTT. It codes for CASSQDQQGASGELFF.

The chain links TRBV7-9 to TRBJ1-4; 9 nucleotides agree with TRBD1. The CDR3 has 16 amino acids. The V gene's germline CDR1 is SEHNR and CDR2 FQNEAQ (reference sequence). V was clipped by 1 base and J by 11 bases; unmatched bases: 11. In DNA form, the CDR3 reads TGTGCCAGCAGCTTAGGGGCAGGGACAGGGTTTGGCAAACTGTTTTTT. Protein: CASSLGAGTGFGKLFF.

The chain joins TRBV19 to TRBJ2-1; tentatively, D is TRBD2 (6 bases). Germline CDR1 is LNHDA and CDR2 is SQIVND (reference sequence). The CDR3 totals 16 residues. V lost 3 bases and J 4 bases, leaving 16 bases between the germline ends. The CDR3 protein is CASSIMVRRAYNEQFF. The CDR3 nucleotides read TGTGCCAGTAGTATTATGGTCAGGAGGGCTTACAATGAGCAGTTCTTC.

This chain joins TRBV27 and TRBJ1-5; 8 positions agree with TRBD1. V shed 6 bases, J shed 3 bases, and the junction held 4 bases outside the gene matches. Per germline, CDR1 MNHEY and CDR2 SMNVEV (reference sequence). The CDR3 sequence is 14 residues long. The CDR3 spells CASRGTGFNQPQHF. In DNA, the CDR3 is TGTGCCAGCAGGGGGACAGGCTTCAATCAGCCCCAGCATTTT.